A single sample gave rise to the 19 T cell receptor beta chains below, sequenced in a study of cytomegalovirus exposure and HLA in healthy donors. Primers for the PCR totalled 60 Vbeta and 13 Jbeta. TCRdb keeps only in-frame clones here, not all; method: immunoSEQ multiplex PCR. The sample contains approximately 100,000 clones, 85% of which appear only once. Material for sequencing was PBMCs. The receptors come from a man younger than 40 in good health and CMV-seronegative.

V is TRBV7-9 and J is TRBJ2-1, with a possible D match to TRBD2 (6 bases). V was trimmed by 1 base and J by 7 bases, leaving 11 bases between them. CDR1 and CDR2 (germline): SEHNR, FQNEAQ (reference sequence). This CDR3 contains 14 residues. CDR3 sequence (DNA): TGTGCCAGCAGCTTAGAAGGGACTTATAATGAGCAGTTCTTC. Translation: CASSLEGTYNEQFF.

The rearrangement links TRBV5-4 to TRBJ2-1, with 12 bases aligning to TRBD2. Germline V gene data show CDR1 as SGHNT and CDR2 as YYREEE (reference sequence). The CDR3 length is 17 residues. V was pared by 10 bases and J by 6 bases, with 17 bases of the junction left unmatched. This CDR3 reads CAGSLAGGPVGPNEQFF. As DNA, the CDR3 is TGTGCCGGAAGTCTAGCGGGGGGGCCGGTTGGTCCCAATGAGCAGTTCTTC.

V usage is TRBV13 and J usage is TRBJ2-7, with D uncertain. The germline V gene has CDR1 PRHDT and CDR2 FYEKMQ (reference sequence). The CDR3 totals 13 residues. The ends were cut back, 0 bases at V and 7 bases at J, with 10 bases in the middle. The CDR3 coding sequence is TGTGCCAGCAGCTTAGGAAACAGCTTGGAGCAGTACTTC. Translated: CASSLGNSLEQYF.

The genes are TRBV9 and TRBJ2-7; TRBD1 is a possible D gene (5 bases). This CDR3 region has 15 residues. Per the germline V gene, CDR1 is SGDLS and CDR2 is YYNGEE. Deletions cut 3 bases from V and 2 bases from J, with 15 bases between. The CDR3 loop is CASSAFGASPYEQYF. The CDR3 DNA reads as TGTGCCAGCAGCGCCTTTGGGGCGTCACCCTACGAGCAGTACTTC.

The J gene is TRBJ1-2, the V gene TRBV7-9; a weak D match, TRBD1 (5 bases). CDR3 length: 15 amino acids. Germline V gene lookup returns CDR1 SEHNR and CDR2 FQNEAQ (reference sequence). V was clipped by 1 base and J by 0 bases, with 9 bases between them. The CDR3 DNA is TGTGCCAGCAGCTTAGGTGACAGACCTAACTATGGCTACACCTTC. The encoded protein is CASSLGDRPNYGYTF.

Concerning this clone: The same CDR3 can be traced to other DNA sequences in this sample. This rearrangement joins TRBV10-3 to TRBJ1-2, with D possibly TRBD1 on 5 matching bases. V dropped 3 bases and J dropped 5 bases, with 10 bases sitting between them. Germline values: CDR1 ENHRY, CDR2 SYGVKD. This CDR3 region has 13 residues. The CDR3 spells CAISDQGGYGYTF. DNA for the CDR3: TGTGCCATCAGTGACCAGGGTGGGTATGGCTACACCTTC.

V gene TRBV6-5 combines with J gene TRBJ2-7; D remains unclear. Trimming cost V 6 bases and J 6 bases, with 18 bases left between them. The germline gives CDR1 MNHEY, CDR2 SVGAGI. The CDR3 spans 14 residues. The DNA for the CDR3 is TGTGCCAGCAGCCGCTCGCCCGCGTTTGGCGAGCAGTACTTC. As protein: CASSRSPAFGEQYF.

This CDR3 reads CASSPTSYLTDTQYF. DNA of the CDR3: TGTGCCAGCAGCCCTACTAGTTACTTAACAGATACGCAGTATTTT. The chain links TRBV9 to TRBJ2-3, with D possibly being TRBD2 (5 bases). The germline V gene has CDR1 SGDLS and CDR2 YYNGEE. The ends were cut back, 4 bases at V and 3 bases at J, with 15 bases in the middle. This CDR3 comprises 15 residues.

V gene TRBV28 combines with J gene TRBJ2-1; possibly TRBD1 for D (6 bases). With 3 bases removed from V and 9 bases from J, the gap between germline ends came to 18 bases. Germline V gene data show CDR1 as MDHEN and CDR2 as SYDVKM. There are 15 residues in the CDR3. The CDR3 nucleotides are TGTGCCAGCAGTTTGGACGTCTTAGGGGGTGGTGAGCAGTTCTTC. Its protein is CASSLDVLGGGEQFF.

The rearrangement joins TRBV30 to TRBJ1-1; D may be TRBD1 (5 bases). V lost 0 bases and J 3 bases, leaving 8 bases between the germline ends. The CDR3 totals 13 residues. Germline assignment: CDR1 GTSNPN and CDR2 SVGIG (reference sequence). CDR3 region: CAWSVRGDTEAFF. CDR3 coding DNA: TGTGCCTGGAGTGTACGGGGGGACACTGAAGCTTTCTTT.

This sequence joins TRBV4-2 and TRBJ2-7; 10 positions agree with TRBD2. The V gene end was trimmed by 1 base and the J gene end by 6 bases; junction bases not matched to a gene: 9. This CDR3 has 16 amino acids. Germline V gene sequence: CDR1 LGHNA, CDR2 YNFKEQ. Here the CDR3 DNA reads TGTGCCAGCAGCCAAGCGGCTGGGACTAGCGAGGGCGAGCAGTACTTC. The encoded protein is CASSQAAGTSEGEQYF.

Points on this clone: In the same sample, other DNA sequences code for this CDR3. This chain links TRBV7-9 with TRBJ2-3; the D gene is possibly TRBD2 (6 bases). The CDR3 consists of 14 residues. The V end was cut by 3 bases, the J end by 1 base, with 8 bases between. CDR1 is SEHNR, CDR2 FQNEAQ, per germline (reference sequence). The CDR3 DNA sequence: TGTGCCAGCAGCTTGGGGACTGGCACAGATACGCAGTATTTT. Translation: CASSLGTGTDTQYF.

A few counts support this clone. This sequence joins TRBV7-9 and TRBJ1-6; D not certain. The CDR3 sequence is 12 residues long. Germline lookup yields CDR1 SEHNR and CDR2 FQNEAQ (reference sequence). The germline V and J ends were trimmed by 5 bases and 5 bases, with 4 bases remaining between them. The CDR3 spells CASSPDNSPLHF. DNA for the CDR3: TGTGCCAGCAGCCCGGATAATTCACCCCTCCACTTT.

The CDR3 spells CASSRSHRSDGYTF. As DNA, the CDR3 is TGTGCCAGCAGTCGATCGCATAGGAGTGATGGCTACACCTTC. This rearrangement joins TRBV6-5 to TRBJ1-2; D call uncertain. Trimming removed 5 bases from V and 6 bases from J, with 16 bases in between. Germline CDR1 is MNHEY and CDR2 is SVGAGI. The CDR3 is 14 amino acids.

The chain recombines TRBV9 with TRBJ2-3; unclear D gene. With 0 bases removed from V and 1 base from J, the gap between germline ends came to 9 bases. Germline V gene lookup returns CDR1 SGDLS and CDR2 YYNGEE. This CDR3 contains 15 residues. This chain's CDR3 is CASSVGRVRTDTQYF. CDR3 nucleotide sequence: TGTGCCAGCAGCGTAGGCCGGGTCCGCACAGATACGCAGTATTTT. Full variable domain (remainder filled in from reference TRBV9 and TRBJ2-3): DSGVTQTPKHLITATGQRVTLRCSPRSGDLSVYWYQQSLDQGLQFLIQYYNGEERAKGNILERFSAQQFPDLHSELNLSSLELGDSALYFCASSVGRVRTDTQYFGPGTRLTVL.

The CDR3 here is CASSLSPPTVSGANVLTF. The CDR3 DNA reads TGTGCCAGCAGTTTATCCCCACCGACAGTCTCTGGGGCCAACGTCCTGACTTTC. The chain uses TRBV27 and TRBJ2-6; a weak D match, TRBD1 (5 bases). V was shortened by 0 bases and J by 0 bases, with 12 bases between the two germline ends. This CDR3 is built from 18 residues. Germline values: CDR1 MNHEY, CDR2 SMNVEV (reference sequence).

The chain is built from TRBV23-1 and TRBJ2-1, with no clear D. TRBV23-1 is filed as an ORF, its function uncertain. Trimming stripped 3 bases from V and 3 bases from J, with 3 bases between. The CDR3 covers 12 residues. The CDR3 is CASSHNYNEQFF. The CDR3, as DNA: TGCGCCAGCAGTCATAACTACAATGAGCAGTTCTTC.

The rearrangement joins TRBV11-2 to TRBJ1-2, with TRBD1 identical over 8 bases. The V gene's germline CDR1 is SGHAT and CDR2 FQNNGV. This CDR3 region has 15 residues. J gave up 5 bases and V 5 bases, and 10 bases lay outside the gene matches. The CDR3 DNA reads TGTGCCAGCAGCCCTCTACGCACAGGGGGGTATGGCTACACCTTC. Protein: CASSPLRTGGYGYTF.

This chain uses TRBV11-2 with TRBJ2-6, with TRBD2 matching over 8 bases. The CDR3 has 17 amino acids. Germline-derived CDR1 and CDR2 are SGHAT and FQNNGV. With V trimmed by 2 bases and J by 3 bases, 6 bases remained unmatched. In DNA, the CDR3 is TGTGCCAGCAGCTTATACCTAGCGGGTTTTGGGGCCAACGTCCTGACTTTC. It is translated as CASSLYLAGFGANVLTF. Full variable domain (rest looked up from reference TRBV11-2 and TRBJ2-6): EAGVAQSPRYKIIEKRQSVAFWCNPISGHATLYWYQQILGQGPKLLIQFQNNGVVDDSQLPKDRFSAERLKGVDSTLKIQPAKLEDSAVYLCASSLYLAGFGANVLTFGAGSRLTVL.